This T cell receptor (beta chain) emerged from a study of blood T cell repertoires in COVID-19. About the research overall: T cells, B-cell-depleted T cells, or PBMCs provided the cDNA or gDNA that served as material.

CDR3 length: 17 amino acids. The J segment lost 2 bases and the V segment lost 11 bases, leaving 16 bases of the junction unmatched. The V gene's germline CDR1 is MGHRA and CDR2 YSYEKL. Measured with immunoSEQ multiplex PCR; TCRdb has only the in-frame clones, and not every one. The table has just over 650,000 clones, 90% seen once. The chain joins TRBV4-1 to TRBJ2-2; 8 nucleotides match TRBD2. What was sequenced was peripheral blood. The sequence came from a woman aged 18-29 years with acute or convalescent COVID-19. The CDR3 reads CAPRRRGGGQNTGELFF. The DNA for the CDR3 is TGCGCCCCCCGCCGGCGGGGCGGGGGGCAAAACACCGGGGAGCTGTTTTTT.